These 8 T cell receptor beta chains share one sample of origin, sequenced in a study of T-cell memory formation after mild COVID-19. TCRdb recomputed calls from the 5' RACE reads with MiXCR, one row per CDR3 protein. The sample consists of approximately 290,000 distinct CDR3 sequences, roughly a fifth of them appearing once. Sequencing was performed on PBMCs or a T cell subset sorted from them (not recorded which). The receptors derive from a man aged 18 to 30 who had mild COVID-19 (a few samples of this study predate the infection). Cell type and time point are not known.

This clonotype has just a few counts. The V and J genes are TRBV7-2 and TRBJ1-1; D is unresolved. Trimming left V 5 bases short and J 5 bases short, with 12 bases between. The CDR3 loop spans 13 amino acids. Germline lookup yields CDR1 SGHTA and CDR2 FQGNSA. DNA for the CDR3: TGTGCCAGCAGCCCTCAAAGTTGGACTGAAGCTTTCTTT. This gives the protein CASSPQSWTEAFF.

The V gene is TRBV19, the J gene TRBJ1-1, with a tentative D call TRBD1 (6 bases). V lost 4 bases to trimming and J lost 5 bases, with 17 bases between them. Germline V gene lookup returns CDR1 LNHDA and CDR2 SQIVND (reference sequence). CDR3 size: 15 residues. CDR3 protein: CASSRPSGGRTEAFF. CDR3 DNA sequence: TGTGCCAGTAGTAGGCCGAGCGGGGGCCGAACTGAAGCTTTCTTT.

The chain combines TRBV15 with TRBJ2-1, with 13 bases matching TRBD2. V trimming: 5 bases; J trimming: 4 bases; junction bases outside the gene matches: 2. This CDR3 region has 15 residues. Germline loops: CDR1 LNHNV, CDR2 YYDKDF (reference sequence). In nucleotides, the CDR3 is TGTGCCACCAGCGGGACTAGCGGGACTTACAATGAGCAGTTCTTC. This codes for CATSGTSGTYNEQFF.

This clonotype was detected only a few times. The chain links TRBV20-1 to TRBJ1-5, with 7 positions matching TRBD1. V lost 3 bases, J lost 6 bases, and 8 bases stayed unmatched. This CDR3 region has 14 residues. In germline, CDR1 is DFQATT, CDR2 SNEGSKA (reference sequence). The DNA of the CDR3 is TGCAGTGCTAGTGTCAGGGGGTTAGGTCAGCCCCAGCATTTT. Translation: CSASVRGLGQPQHF.

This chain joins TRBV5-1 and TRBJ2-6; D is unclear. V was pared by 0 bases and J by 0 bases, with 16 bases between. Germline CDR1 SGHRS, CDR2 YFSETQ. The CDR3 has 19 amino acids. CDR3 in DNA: TGCGCCAGCAGCTTGGTCAGGCGACGGCAGAGCTCTGGGGCCAACGTCCTGACTTTC. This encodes CASSLVRRRQSSGANVLTF.

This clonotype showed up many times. The CDR3 DNA reads TGTGCCAGCAGCGGAGATACGCAGTATTTT. This encodes CASSGDTQYF. This sequence joins TRBV7-9 and TRBJ2-3, with unresolved D. V lost 5 bases, J lost 5 bases, and 2 bases lay in between. From germline, CDR1 is SEHNR and CDR2 FQNEAQ (reference sequence). The CDR3 has 10 amino acids.

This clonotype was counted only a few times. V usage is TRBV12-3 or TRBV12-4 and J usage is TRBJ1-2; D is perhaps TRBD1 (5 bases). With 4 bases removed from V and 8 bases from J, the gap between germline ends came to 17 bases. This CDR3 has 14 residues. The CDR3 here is CASSSRTRASGYTF. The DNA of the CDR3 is TGTGCCAGCAGTTCAAGAACCAGGGCGTCGGGCTACACCTTC.

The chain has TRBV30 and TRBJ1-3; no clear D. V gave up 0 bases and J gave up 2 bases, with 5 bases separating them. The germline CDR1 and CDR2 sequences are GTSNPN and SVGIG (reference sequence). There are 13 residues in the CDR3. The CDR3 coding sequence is TGTGCCTGGAGTGTGGAGACTGGAAACACCATATATTTT. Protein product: CAWSVETGNTIYF.